This TCR beta chain originates from a study of blood T cell repertoires in COVID-19. Study summary: T cells, B-cell-depleted T cells, or PBMCs provided the cDNA or gDNA that served as material.

Per the original data handling: The authors estimated nucleated cell counts from reference gene primer amplification. Produced via immunoSEQ multiplex PCR; TCRdb's table is partial and in-frame only. V and J calls and clone size are copied from that table; D and trimming were computed from the DNA. The sample contains fewer than 250,000 clones, 80% to 90% of which appear only once. The CDR3 is 14 residues long. V was clipped by 5 bases and J by 2 bases, with 12 bases between them. Germline values: CDR1 SEHNR, CDR2 FQNEAQ (reference sequence). Input material: peripheral blood. The receptor was derived from a woman in her sixties or seventies with acute or convalescent COVID-19. V usage is TRBV7-9 and J usage is TRBJ1-1; tentatively, D is TRBD1 (6 bases). The CDR3 region is CASSKDRSNTEAFF. CDR3 DNA sequence: TGTGCCAGCAGCAAAGACAGGTCAAACACTGAAGCTTTCTTT.